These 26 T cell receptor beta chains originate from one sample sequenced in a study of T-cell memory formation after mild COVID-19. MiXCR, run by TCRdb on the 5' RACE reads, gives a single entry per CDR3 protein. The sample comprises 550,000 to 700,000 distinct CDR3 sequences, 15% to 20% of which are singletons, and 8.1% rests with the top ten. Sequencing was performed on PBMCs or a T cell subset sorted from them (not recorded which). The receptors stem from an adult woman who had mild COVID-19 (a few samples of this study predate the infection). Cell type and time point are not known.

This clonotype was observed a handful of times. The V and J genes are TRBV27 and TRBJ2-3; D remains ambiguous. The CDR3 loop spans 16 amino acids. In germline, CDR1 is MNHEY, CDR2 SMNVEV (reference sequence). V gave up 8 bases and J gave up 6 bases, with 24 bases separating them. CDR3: CASRRRPPNAADTQYF. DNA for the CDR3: TGTGCCAGCCGCCGCCGCCCGCCCAACGCGGCGGATACGCAGTATTTT.

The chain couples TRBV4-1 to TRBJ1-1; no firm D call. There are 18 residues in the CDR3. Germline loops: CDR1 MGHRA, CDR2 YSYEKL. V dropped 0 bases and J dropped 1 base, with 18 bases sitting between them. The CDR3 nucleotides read TGCGCCAGCAGCCAAGAGCCATGGAGGCGGCCGGGGAACACTGAAGCTTTCTTT. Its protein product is CASSQEPWRRPGNTEAFF.

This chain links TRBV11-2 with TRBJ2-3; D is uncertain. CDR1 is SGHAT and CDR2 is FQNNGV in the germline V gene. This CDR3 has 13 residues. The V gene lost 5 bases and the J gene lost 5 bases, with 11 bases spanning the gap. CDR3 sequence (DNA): TGTGCCAGCAGCCCCCTGGGTGGAGATACGCAGTATTTT. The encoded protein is CASSPLGGDTQYF.

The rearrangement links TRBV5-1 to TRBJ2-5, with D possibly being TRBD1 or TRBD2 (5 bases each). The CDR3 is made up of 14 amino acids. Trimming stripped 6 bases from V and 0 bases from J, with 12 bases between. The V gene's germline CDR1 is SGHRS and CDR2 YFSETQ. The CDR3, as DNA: TGCGCCAGCAACCGGGACGGAGACCAAGAGACCCAGTACTTC. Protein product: CASNRDGDQETQYF.

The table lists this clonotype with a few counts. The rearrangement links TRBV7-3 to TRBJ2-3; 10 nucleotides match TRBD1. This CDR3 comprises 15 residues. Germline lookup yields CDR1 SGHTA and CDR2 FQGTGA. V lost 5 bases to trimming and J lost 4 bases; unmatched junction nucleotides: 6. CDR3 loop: CASSPGGTGADTQYF. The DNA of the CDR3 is TGTGCCAGCAGCCCGGGAGGGACAGGGGCAGATACGCAGTATTTT.

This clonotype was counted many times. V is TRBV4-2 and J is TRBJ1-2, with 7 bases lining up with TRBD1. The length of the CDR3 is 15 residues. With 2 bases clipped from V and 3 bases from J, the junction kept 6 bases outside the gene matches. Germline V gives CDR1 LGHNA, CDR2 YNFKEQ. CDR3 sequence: CASSQLGQEDYGYTF. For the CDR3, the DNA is TGTGCCAGCAGCCAACTTGGACAGGAGGACTATGGCTACACCTTC.

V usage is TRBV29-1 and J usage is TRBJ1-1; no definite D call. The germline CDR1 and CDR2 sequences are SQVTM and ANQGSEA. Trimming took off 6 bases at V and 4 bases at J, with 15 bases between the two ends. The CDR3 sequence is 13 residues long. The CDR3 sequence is CSVPGPGRTEAFF. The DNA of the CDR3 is TGCAGCGTGCCCGGGCCTGGTCGCACTGAAGCTTTCTTT.

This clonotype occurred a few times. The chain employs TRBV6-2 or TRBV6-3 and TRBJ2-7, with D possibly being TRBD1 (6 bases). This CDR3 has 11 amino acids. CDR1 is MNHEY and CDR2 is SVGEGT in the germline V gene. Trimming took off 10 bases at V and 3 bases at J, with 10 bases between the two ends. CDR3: CAISDSYEQYF. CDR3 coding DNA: TGTGCCATCTCGGACAGCTACGAGCAGTACTTC.

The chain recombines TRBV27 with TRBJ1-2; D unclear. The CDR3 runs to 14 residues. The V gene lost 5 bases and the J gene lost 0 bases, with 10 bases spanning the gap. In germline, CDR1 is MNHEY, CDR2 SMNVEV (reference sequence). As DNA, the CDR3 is TGTGCCAGCAGTGGGCGCACGTCTAACTATGGCTACACCTTC. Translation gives CASSGRTSNYGYTF.

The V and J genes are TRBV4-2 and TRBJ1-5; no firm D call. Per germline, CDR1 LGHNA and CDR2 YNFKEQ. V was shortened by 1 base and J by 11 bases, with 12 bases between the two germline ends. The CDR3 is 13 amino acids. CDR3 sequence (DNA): TGTGCCAGCAGCCAAGGGGAGAGCTTGACCCAGCATTTT. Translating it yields CASSQGESLTQHF.

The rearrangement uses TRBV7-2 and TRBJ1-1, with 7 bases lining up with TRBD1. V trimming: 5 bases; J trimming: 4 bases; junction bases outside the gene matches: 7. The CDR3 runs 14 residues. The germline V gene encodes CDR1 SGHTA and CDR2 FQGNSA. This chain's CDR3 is CASSRQGLVTEAFF. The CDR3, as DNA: TGTGCCAGCAGCAGACAGGGTCTGGTCACTGAAGCTTTCTTT.

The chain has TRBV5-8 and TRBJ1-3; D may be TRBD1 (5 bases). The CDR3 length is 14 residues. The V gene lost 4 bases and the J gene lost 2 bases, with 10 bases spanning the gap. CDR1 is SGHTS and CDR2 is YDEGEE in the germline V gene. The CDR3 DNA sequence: TGTGCCAGCAGCGGGGGAAAGACTGGAAACACCATATATTTT. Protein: CASSGGKTGNTIYF.

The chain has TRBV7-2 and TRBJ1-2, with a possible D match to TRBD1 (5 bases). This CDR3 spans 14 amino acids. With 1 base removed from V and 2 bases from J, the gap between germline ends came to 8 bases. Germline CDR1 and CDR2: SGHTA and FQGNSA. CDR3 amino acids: CASSLDRINYGYTF. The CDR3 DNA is TGTGCCAGCAGCTTAGACAGGATCAACTATGGCTACACCTTC.

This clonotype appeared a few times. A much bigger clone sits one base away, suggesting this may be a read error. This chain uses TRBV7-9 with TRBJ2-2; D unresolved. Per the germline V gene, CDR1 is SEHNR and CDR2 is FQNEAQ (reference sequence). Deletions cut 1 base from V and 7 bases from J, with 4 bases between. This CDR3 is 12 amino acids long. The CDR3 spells CASSLDIGELFF. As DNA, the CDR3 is TGTGCCAGCAGCTTAGACATCGGGGAGCTGTTTTTT. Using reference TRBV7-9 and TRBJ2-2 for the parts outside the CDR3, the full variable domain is DTGVSQNPRHKITKRGQNVTFRCDPISEHNRLYWYRQTLGQGPEFLTYFQNEAQLEKSRLLSDRFSAERPKGSFSTLEIQRTEQGDSAMYLCASSLDIGELFFGEGSRLTVL.

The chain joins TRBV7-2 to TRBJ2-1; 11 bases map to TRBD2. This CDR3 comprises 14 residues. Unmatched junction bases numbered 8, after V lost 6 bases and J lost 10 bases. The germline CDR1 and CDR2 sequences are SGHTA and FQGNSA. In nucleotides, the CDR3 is TGTGCCAGCAGGGGACTAGCGGATGTTACAGAGCAGTTCTTC. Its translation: CASRGLADVTEQFF.

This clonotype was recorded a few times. The CDR3 DNA sequence: TGCAGCGTTGGGGAGACAGGGGAGCAGTACTTC. It translates to CSVGETGEQYF. The V and J genes are TRBV29-1 and TRBJ2-7; TRBD1 matches 7 bases. The V and J ends lost 4 bases and 7 bases, in that order; junction bases with no gene match: 4. The CDR3 runs to 11 residues. CDR1 SQVTM and CDR2 ANQGSEA come from the germline V gene.

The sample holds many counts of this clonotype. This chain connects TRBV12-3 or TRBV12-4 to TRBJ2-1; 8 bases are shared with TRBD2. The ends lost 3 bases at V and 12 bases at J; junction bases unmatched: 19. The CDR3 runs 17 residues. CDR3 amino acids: CASSFYNLSGRNYGQFF. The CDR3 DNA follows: TGTGCCAGCAGTTTTTATAATCTCAGCGGGAGAAACTATGGGCAGTTCTTC.

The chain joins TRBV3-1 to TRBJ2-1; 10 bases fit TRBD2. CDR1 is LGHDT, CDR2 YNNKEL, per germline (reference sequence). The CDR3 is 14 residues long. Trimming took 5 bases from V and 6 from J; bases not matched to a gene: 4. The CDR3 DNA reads TGTGCCAGCAGCTTTTGGACTAGCGGCAATGAGCAGTTCTTC. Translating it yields CASSFWTSGNEQFF.

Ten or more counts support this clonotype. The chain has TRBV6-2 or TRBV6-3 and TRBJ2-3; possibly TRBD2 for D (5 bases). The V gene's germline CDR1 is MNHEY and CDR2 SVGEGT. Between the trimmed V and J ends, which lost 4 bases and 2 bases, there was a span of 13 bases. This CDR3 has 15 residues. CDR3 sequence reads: CASSSVGMHTDTQYF. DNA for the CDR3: TGTGCCAGCAGTTCCGTCGGGATGCACACAGATACGCAGTATTTT.

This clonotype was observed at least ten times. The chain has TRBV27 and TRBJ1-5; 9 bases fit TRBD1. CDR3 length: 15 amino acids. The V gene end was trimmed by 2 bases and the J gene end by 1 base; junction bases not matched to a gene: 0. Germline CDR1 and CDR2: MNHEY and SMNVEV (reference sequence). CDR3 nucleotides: TGTGCCAGCAGTTTAGACAGGGGGAGCAATCAGCCCCAGCATTTT. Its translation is CASSLDRGSNQPQHF.

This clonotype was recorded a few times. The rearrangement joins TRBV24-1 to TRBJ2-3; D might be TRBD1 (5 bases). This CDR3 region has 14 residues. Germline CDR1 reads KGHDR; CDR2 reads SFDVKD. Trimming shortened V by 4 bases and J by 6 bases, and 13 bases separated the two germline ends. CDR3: CATSDLQGPDTQYF. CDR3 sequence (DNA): TGTGCCACCAGTGACCTCCAGGGTCCGGATACGCAGTATTTT.

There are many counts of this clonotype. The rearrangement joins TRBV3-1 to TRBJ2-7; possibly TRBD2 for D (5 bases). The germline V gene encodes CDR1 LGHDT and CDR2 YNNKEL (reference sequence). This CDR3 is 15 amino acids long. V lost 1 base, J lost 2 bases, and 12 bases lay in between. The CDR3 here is CASSQGGILPYEQYF. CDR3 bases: TGTGCCAGCAGCCAAGGAGGGATACTACCCTACGAGCAGTACTTC.

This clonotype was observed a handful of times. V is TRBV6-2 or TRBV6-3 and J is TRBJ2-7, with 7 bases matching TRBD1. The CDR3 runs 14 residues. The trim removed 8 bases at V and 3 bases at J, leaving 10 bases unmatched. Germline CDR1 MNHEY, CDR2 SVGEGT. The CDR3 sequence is CASGRDSTYYEQYF. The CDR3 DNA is TGTGCCAGCGGACGGGACAGTACCTACTACGAGCAGTACTTC.

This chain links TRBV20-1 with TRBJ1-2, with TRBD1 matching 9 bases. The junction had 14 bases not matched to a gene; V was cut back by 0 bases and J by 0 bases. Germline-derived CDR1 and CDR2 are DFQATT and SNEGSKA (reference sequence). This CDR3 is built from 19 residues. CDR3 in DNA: TGCAGTGCTAGAGATAAGTTGGCGGACAGGGGTCGTTCTAACTATGGCTACACCTTC. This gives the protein CSARDKLADRGRSNYGYTF.

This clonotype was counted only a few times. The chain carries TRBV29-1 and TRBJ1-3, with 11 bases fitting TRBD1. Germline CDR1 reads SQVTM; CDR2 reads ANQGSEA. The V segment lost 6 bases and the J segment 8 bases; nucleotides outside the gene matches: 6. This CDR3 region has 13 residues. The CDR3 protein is CSVSPGQGDTIYF. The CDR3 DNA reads TGCAGCGTATCTCCGGGACAGGGGGACACCATATATTTT.

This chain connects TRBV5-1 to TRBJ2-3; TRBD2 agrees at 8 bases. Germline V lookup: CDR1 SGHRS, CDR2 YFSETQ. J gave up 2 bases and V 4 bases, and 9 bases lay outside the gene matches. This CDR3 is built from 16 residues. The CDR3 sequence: CASSLGFSGITDTQYF. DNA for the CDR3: TGCGCCAGCAGCCTGGGGTTTAGCGGGATCACAGATACGCAGTATTTT. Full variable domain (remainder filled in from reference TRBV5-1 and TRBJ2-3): KAGVTQTPRYLIKTRGQQVTLSCSPISGHRSVSWYQQTPGQGLQFLFEYFSETQRNKGNFPGRFSGRQFSNSRSEMNVSTLELGDSALYLCASSLGFSGITDTQYFGPGTRLTVL.